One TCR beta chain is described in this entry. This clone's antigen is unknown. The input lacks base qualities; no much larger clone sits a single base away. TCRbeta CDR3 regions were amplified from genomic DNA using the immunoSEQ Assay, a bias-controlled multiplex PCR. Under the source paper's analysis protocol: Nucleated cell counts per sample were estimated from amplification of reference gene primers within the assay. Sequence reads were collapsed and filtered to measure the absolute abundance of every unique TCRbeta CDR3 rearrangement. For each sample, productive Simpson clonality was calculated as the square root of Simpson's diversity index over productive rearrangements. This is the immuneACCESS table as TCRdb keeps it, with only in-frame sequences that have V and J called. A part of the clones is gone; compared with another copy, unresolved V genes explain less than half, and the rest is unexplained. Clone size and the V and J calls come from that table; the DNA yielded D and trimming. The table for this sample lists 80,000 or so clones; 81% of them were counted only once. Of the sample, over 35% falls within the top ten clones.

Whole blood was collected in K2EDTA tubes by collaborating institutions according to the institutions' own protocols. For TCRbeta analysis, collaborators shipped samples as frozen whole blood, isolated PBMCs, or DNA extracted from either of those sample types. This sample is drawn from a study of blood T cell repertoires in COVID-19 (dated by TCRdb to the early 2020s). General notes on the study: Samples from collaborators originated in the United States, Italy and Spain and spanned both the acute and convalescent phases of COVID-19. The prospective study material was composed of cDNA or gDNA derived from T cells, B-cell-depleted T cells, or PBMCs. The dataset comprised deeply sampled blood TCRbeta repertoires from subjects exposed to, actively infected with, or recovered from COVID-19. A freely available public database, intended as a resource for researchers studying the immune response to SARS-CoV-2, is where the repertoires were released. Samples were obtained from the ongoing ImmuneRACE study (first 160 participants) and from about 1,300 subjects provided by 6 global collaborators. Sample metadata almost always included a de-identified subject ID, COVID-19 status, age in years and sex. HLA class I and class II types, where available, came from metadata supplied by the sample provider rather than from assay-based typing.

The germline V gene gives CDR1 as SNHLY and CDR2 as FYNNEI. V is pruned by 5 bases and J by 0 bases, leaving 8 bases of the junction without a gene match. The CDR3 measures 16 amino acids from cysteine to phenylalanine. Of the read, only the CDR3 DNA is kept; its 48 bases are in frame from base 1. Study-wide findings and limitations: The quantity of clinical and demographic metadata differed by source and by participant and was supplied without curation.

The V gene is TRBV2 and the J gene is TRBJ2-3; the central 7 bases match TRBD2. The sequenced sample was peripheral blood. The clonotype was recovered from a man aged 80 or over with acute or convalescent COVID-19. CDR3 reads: CASSLQAGLSTDTQYF. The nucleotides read TGTGCCAGCAGTCTCCAAGCGGGGCTTAGCACAGATACGCAGTATTTT.